The present T cell receptor beta chain was sequenced within a study of cytomegalovirus exposure and HLA in healthy donors. Whole-study context: Most donors, less than 85% of several hundred genotyped, fell in the Caucasian-associated ancestry cluster.

PCR used 60 Vbeta primers and 13 Jbeta primers. Using immunoSEQ multiplex PCR, the repertoire was profiled, and TCRdb retains in-frame clones only, with some absent. The sample has 150,000 or so clones, around 75% seen once. To note about this clone: As yet, its antigen is unknown.

Whole-study results and caveats: What a later analysis showed was that several of the most significant clusters appeared linked to common viral pathogens.

Germline V gene lookup returns CDR1 SGHRS and CDR2 YFSETQ. The J segment lost 1 base and the V segment lost 7 bases, leaving 6 bases of the junction unmatched. The CDR3 has 14 residues. The donors gave bone marrow, and they were healthy. Source material: PBMCs. The V gene is TRBV5-1, the J gene TRBJ2-3; 7 bases align to TRBD1. This sequence originates from a male donor in good health and CMV-seronegative. CDR3 loop: CASDTGAGTDTQYF. The CDR3 region has the DNA TGCGCCAGCGACACAGGGGCCGGCACAGATACGCAGTATTTT.